This TCR beta chain came from a study of response to subunit inactivated influenza vaccine. General study findings and limits: The authors suggested that every seasonal influenza vaccination recruits few new T cells.

In its sample, this clonotype was seen a few times. As yet, its antigen is unknown. The CDR3 is 14 residues long. V lost 4 bases, J lost 4 bases, and 5 bases stayed unmatched. Germline V gene data show CDR1 as LGHNA and CDR2 as YSLEER. TCRdb independently ran MiXCR on the RT-PCR reads; one entry per CDR3 protein. Among around 470,000 distinct CDR3 sequences listed, about 7.2% were seen once. This sequence joins TRBV4-3 and TRBJ2-3; 7 nucleotides align to TRBD1. The source of this sequence is a man between 50 and 69 years old who received an inactivated influenza vaccine. The specimen comprised PBMCs from blood, sampled less than 25 months after vaccination. For the CDR3, the DNA is TGCGCCAGCAGCCCTTCTGACAGGGCAGATACGCAGTATTTT. This translates into CASSPSDRADTQYF.